This TCR beta chain was captured in a study of a mutant IDH1 vaccine in newly diagnosed glioma. Study-wide background: Vaccinations were initiated 4-6 weeks following radiotherapy alone, or were given together with temozolomide cycles.

Study-wide findings and caveats: Altogether, approximately 93% of patients exhibited vaccine-induced immune responses. Alterations occurring in top peripheral T cell clonotypes seemed unrelated to pseudoprogression.

Germline values: CDR1 MNHEY, CDR2 SVGAGI. Deletions cut 6 bases from V and 0 bases from J, with 11 bases between. The CDR3 spans 14 residues. The time point: week 35, safety follow-up. Each vaccine dose was 300 ug of mutant IDH1 20-mer peptide, with topical imiquimod. New IDH1-mutant, ATRX-lost WHO grade 3 or 4 astrocytomas occurred in donors. Regarding this clone: Its antigen is not identified.

The protocol was immunoSEQ multiplex PCR, while the TCRdb copy is restricted to in-frame clones and leaves out a portion. This table holds roughly 68,000 clones, roughly four fifths found once. The clonotype was recovered from a man aged 45-60 years with glioma. The material was PBMCs, obtained from a glioma patient whose treatment included an IDH1 peptide vaccine. The V gene is TRBV6-5, the J gene TRBJ1-1, with D maybe TRBD1 (6 bases). This CDR3 is CASRKQGMNTEAFF. Written as DNA, the CDR3 is TGTGCCAGCAGGAAACAGGGTATGAACACTGAAGCTTTCTTT.